This T cell receptor (beta chain) was captured by sequencing in a study of CD4 T cell repertoires in COVID-19. CDR1 SGHRS and CDR2 YFSETQ come from the germline V gene. With 6 bases clipped from V and 5 bases from J, the junction kept 9 bases outside the gene matches. CDR3 length: 14 amino acids. Only in-frame clones appear in the TCRdb table, and some are missing; sequencing was by immunoSEQ multiplex PCR. The sample lists fewer than 30,000 clones, about 93% occurring once. These memory T cells were uncultured and sequenced directly after ex vivo isolation. Sequencing used circulating follicular helper CD4+ T cells (cTfh) from blood, obtained before the COVID-19 pandemic. This TCR derives from a human donor who had COVID-19. The V and J genes are TRBV5-1 and TRBJ1-1, with 8 bases lining up with TRBD1. The CDR3 sequence is CASKTQGGLTEAFF. CDR3 DNA: TGCGCCAGCAAAACACAGGGGGGCTTGACTGAAGCTTTCTTT.